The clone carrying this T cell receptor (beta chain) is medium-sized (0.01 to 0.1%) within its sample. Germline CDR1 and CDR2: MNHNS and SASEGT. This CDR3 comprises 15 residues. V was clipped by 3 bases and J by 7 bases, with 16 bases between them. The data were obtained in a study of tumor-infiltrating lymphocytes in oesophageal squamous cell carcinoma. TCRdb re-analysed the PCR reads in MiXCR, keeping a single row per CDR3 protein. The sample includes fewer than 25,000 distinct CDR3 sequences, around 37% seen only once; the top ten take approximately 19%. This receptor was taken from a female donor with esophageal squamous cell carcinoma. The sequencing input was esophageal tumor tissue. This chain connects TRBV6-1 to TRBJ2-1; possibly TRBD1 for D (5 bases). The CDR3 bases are TGTGCCAGCAGTGATATGGGGCAGGCTTGGAATGAGCAGTTCTTC. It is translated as CASSDMGQAWNEQFF.